This record covers a single TCR beta chain. Antigen unknown. The CDR3 loop spans 17 amino acids. Germline V gene data show CDR1 as SGHAT and CDR2 as FQNNGV. V shed 3 bases and J 1 base; nucleotides not matched to a gene: 9. The data are from a study of chemoradiotherapy in HPV16-positive cancers. Study-level information: Two HPV16-positive patients' cells yielded candidate HPV-specific clones and common motifs.

Assay: immunoSEQ multiplex PCR; the TCRdb copy retains only in-frame clones and omits some. The sample gives about 11,000 clones, around 75% of which show up once; roughly 7% is in the top ten. Repeated repertoire sampling spanned the course of chemoradiotherapy. Study results and limitations: During treatment, candidate HPV-specific clones and E7-related motifs expanded in tumor. Only a couple of HPV16-positive patients supplied the functional HPV-specificity definition.

Sample collection was performed from a patient who underwent chemoradiotherapy. The chain uses TRBV11-2 and TRBJ2-3; 8 bases fit TRBD1. This sequence originates from a human donor with HPV-associated anogenital cancer. The CDR3 sequence: CASSLQGARFGTDTQYF. DNA for the CDR3: TGTGCCAGCAGCTTGCAGGGGGCGCGTTTCGGCACAGATACGCAGTATTTT.